Following are 16 T cell receptor beta chains from one sample sequenced in a study of identical twins. TCRdb fed the 5' RACE reads into MiXCR, producing one record per CDR3 protein. The sample lists 120,000 to 150,000 distinct CDR3 sequences, roughly 3.5% occurring once. The source material was memory T cells sorted from blood. The receptors were gathered from a man between 18 and 29 years old in good health.

This clonotype has a count of ten or more. The chain joins TRBV6-2 or TRBV6-3 to TRBJ2-1, with TRBD1 matching over 12 bases. V trimming: 7 bases; J trimming: 7 bases; junction bases outside the gene matches: 5. This CDR3 has 14 residues. Germline CDR1 is MNHEY and CDR2 is SVGEGT. The CDR3 spells CASTRDRGRNEQFF. The CDR3 region has the DNA TGTGCCAGCACCAGGGACAGGGGGCGTAATGAGCAGTTCTTC.

This clonotype occurred a few times. CDR3 residues: CASSLGTGGRGYTF. For the CDR3, the DNA is TGCGCCAGCAGCTTGGGGACAGGAGGGCGAGGCTACACCTTC. This sequence joins TRBV5-1 and TRBJ1-2; 7 nucleotides line up with TRBD1. Germline assignment: CDR1 SGHRS and CDR2 YFSETQ. With 0 bases clipped from V and 8 bases from J, the junction kept 7 bases outside the gene matches. The CDR3 extends over 14 amino acids.

This clonotype occurred many times. This rearrangement joins TRBV20-1 to TRBJ2-1; 13 nucleotides match TRBD2. This CDR3 has 14 amino acids. Germline CDR1 and CDR2: DFQATT and SNEGSKA (reference sequence). V shed 5 bases, J shed 7 bases, and the junction held 5 bases outside the gene matches. CDR3 in amino acids: CSAPTSGRVNEQFF. In DNA form, the CDR3 reads TGCAGTGCTCCTACTAGCGGGAGGGTTAATGAGCAGTTCTTC.

This clonotype was seen repeatedly, ten times or more. This chain joins TRBV29-1 and TRBJ2-1, with a possible D match to TRBD2 (6 bases). There are 14 residues in the CDR3. The germline V and J ends were trimmed by 4 bases and 9 bases, with 19 bases remaining between them. The germline gives CDR1 SQVTM, CDR2 ANQGSEA. The CDR3, as DNA: TGCAGCGTTGTGGAGGGAGGACGTACAGGTGAGCAGTTCTTC. It is translated as CSVVEGGRTGEQFF.

As for this clonotype: A much larger clone lies a single base off, so this may be a read error. The rearrangement joins TRBV27 to TRBJ2-7, with TRBD2 as a possible D gene (7 bases). Germline V gives CDR1 MNHEY, CDR2 SMNVEV (reference sequence). V was pared by 5 bases and J by 4 bases, with 18 bases between. The length of the CDR3 is 15 residues. The DNA for the CDR3 is TGTGCCAGCAGTAGCTACGCGGGGGCTGGGTACGAGCAGTACTTC. It translates to CASSSYAGAGYEQYF.

This clonotype was recorded many times. The chain is built from TRBV6-1 and TRBJ1-4; D ambiguous. Germline CDR1 and CDR2: MNHNS and SASEGT. V shed 4 bases and J shed 0 bases, with 12 bases lying between them. The CDR3 runs to 16 residues. This CDR3 reads CASSVRGRATNEKLFF. CDR3 sequence (DNA): TGTGCCAGCAGTGTTCGAGGGAGGGCAACTAATGAAAAACTGTTTTTT.

The V gene is TRBV20-1, the J gene TRBJ2-3; weak D call: TRBD1 (6 bases). The length of the CDR3 is 14 residues. Deletions cut 3 bases from V and 7 bases from J, with 17 bases between. CDR1 is DFQATT, CDR2 SNEGSKA, per germline (reference sequence). The CDR3 nucleotides are TGCAGTGCTAGCCGATCAACGGGGACAAATACGCAGTATTTT. This sequence encodes CSASRSTGTNTQYF.

This clonotype was found many times. The J gene is TRBJ2-2, the V gene TRBV29-1, with D possibly TRBD1 on 6 matching bases. Germline assignment: CDR1 SQVTM and CDR2 ANQGSEA. The CDR3 sequence is 14 residues long. Trimming took off 6 bases at V and 3 bases at J, with 14 bases between the two ends. The DNA for the CDR3 is TGCAGCGTAAAACAGGGTCCGGACACCGGGGAGCTGTTTTTT. It yields the protein CSVKQGPDTGELFF.

This clonotype was seen many times. The chain has TRBV28 and TRBJ2-7; 13 bases are shared with TRBD2. Germline V gene sequence: CDR1 MDHEN, CDR2 SYDVKM. This CDR3 spans 16 amino acids. Germline trimming cut 6 bases from V and 5 bases from J; bases unmatched to any gene: 10. The DNA of the CDR3 is TGTGCCAGCAGCCGCCCGACTAGCGGGAGGTCCCACGAGCAGTACTTC. It translates to CASSRPTSGRSHEQYF.

The chain carries TRBV6-1 and TRBJ1-5, with D possibly TRBD1 on 5 matching bases. The CDR3 extends over 15 amino acids. CDR1 is MNHNS, CDR2 SASEGT, per germline. Trimming left V 1 base short and J 7 bases short, with 14 bases between. The CDR3 is CASSEERGLGQPQHF. The CDR3 nucleotides read TGTGCCAGCAGTGAAGAGAGGGGTTTGGGGCAGCCCCAGCATTTT.

This clonotype has a count of ten or more. The J gene is TRBJ1-2, the V gene TRBV11-2; D uncertain. CDR1 and CDR2 from the germline V gene are SGHAT and FQNNGV. Trimming took 1 base from V and 8 from J, leaving 11 bases between them. This CDR3 is built from 13 residues. CDR3 bases: TGTGCCAGCAGCTTAGCCCAACAGAGGGGCTACACCTTC. As protein: CASSLAQQRGYTF.

This clonotype was detected many times. The gene calls are TRBV3-1 and TRBJ2-4, with TRBD2 as a possible D gene (5 bases). The CDR3 runs 17 residues. Germline V gene data show CDR1 as LGHDT and CDR2 as YNNKEL (reference sequence). Trimming removed 1 base at V and 0 bases at J, with 13 bases between. The DNA of the CDR3 is TGTGCCAGCAGCCAAGGGGAGAGTTCTCTAGCCAAAAACATTCAGTACTTC. It is translated as CASSQGESSLAKNIQYF. Full variable domain (outside the CDR3, taken from reference TRBV3-1 and TRBJ2-4): DTAVSQTPKYLVTQMGNDKSIKCEQNLGHDTMYWYKQDSKKFLKIMFSYNNKELIINETVPNRFSPKSPDKAHLNLHINSLELGDSAVYFCASSQGESSLAKNIQYFGAGTRLSVL.

This clonotype was seen repeatedly, ten times or more. The V and J genes are TRBV1 and TRBJ1-3. TRBV1 is shown as a pseudogene. The CDR3 covers 13 residues. The chain's CDR3 is CTSSQVRGHTIYF. DNA of the CDR3: TGCACCAGCAGCCAAGTTCGGGGTCACACCATATATTTT.

This clonotype showed up many times. This rearrangement joins TRBV11-1 to TRBJ2-1, with 8 bases fitting TRBD1. Germline loops: CDR1 SGHAT, CDR2 FQDESV (reference sequence). The CDR3 sequence is 16 residues long. J was trimmed by 0 bases and V by 3 bases; bases with no gene match: 4. The CDR3 DNA reads as TGTGCCAGCAGCTTCGACAGGGGAAGCTCCTACAATGAGCAGTTCTTC. As protein: CASSFDRGSSYNEQFF.

This clonotype was picked up a small number of times. The rearrangement links TRBV28 to TRBJ2-3, with D possibly being TRBD2 (6 bases). The CDR3 extends over 17 amino acids. V lost 5 bases, J lost 0 bases, and 18 bases lay in between. Per germline, CDR1 MDHEN and CDR2 SYDVKM. CDR3 in amino acids: CASSADTRTTSTDTQYF. For the CDR3, the DNA is TGTGCCAGCAGTGCAGACACCCGGACTACTAGCACAGATACGCAGTATTTT. Filled out from reference TRBV28 and TRBJ2-3, the complete variable domain reads DVKVTQSSRYLVKRTGEKVFLECVQDMDHENMFWYRQDPGLGLRLIYFSYDVKMKEKGDIPEGYSVSREKKERFSLILESASTNQTSMYLCASSADTRTTSTDTQYFGPGTRLTVL.

This clonotype was recorded at least ten times. The V and J genes are TRBV20-1 and TRBJ1-2; D is unclear. V shed 0 bases and J shed 4 bases, with 12 bases lying between them. Germline-derived CDR1 and CDR2 are DFQATT and SNEGSKA (reference sequence). The length of the CDR3 is 14 residues. The CDR3 reads CSARDGGKRYGYTF. As DNA, the CDR3 is TGCAGTGCTAGAGACGGAGGGAAGCGCTATGGCTACACCTTC.